This T cell receptor beta chain was obtained from a study of T-cell reconstitution after alpha-beta-depleted transplantation in children. Whole-study results and caveats: Counts and diversity of T cells one year after transplant came mostly from newly produced T cells. After transplant, at about two months, alpha-beta T cells were reportedly derived from several hundred expanded graft clones.

The CDR3 spans 21 residues. Germline trimming cut 1 base from V and 4 bases from J; bases unmatched to any gene: 16. CDR1 and CDR2 from the germline V gene are LNHNV and YYDKDF (reference sequence). There are a few counts of this clonotype. Its antigen is undetermined. For TCRbeta, the library was prepared with unique molecular identifiers. TCRdb reanalysed the PCR reads using MiXCR and keeps one entry per CDR3 protein. The sample holds 700,000 to 850,000 distinct CDR3 sequences; less than 20% are singletons and the top ten take approximately 5%. The starting material was PBMCs, mostly from graft donor cells, obtained 360 days after TCRalphabeta/CD19-depleted stem cell transplant. This chain connects TRBV15 to TRBJ2-3, with 14 bases matching TRBD2. This clonotype was sampled from a male patient under 18 who had a stem cell transplant for acute lymphoblastic leukemia, so the T cells may come from the graft donor. CDR3 amino acids: CATSRGREGLAGDNYADTQYF. In DNA form, the CDR3 reads TGTGCCACCAGCAGAGGTCGGGAGGGACTAGCGGGAGATAATTACGCAGATACGCAGTATTTT. Supplemented by reference TRBV15 and TRBJ2-3, the full variable domain reads DAMVIQNPRYQVTQFGKPVTLSCSQTLNHNVMYWYQQKSSQAPKLLFHYYDKDFNNEADTPDNFQSRRPNTSFCFLDIRSPGLGDTAMYLCATSRGREGLAGDNYADTQYFGPGTRLTVL.